The 18 T cell receptor beta chains presented below share a single source sample, sequenced in a study of blood T cell repertoires in COVID-19 (dated by TCRdb to the early 2020s). The protocol used for the library was the immunoSEQ multiplex PCR assay. TCRdb mirrors the immuneACCESS table, restricted to in-frame sequences. Some clones are absent from its copies; in checked studies, under half trace to an unresolved V gene, and the reason for the others is unknown. The table for this sample lists over 250,000 clones; about 89% of them were counted only once. The ten largest clones add up to roughly 2.2% of the sample. Material: peripheral blood. All receptors come from a man aged 50 to 59 with acute or convalescent COVID-19.

The chain has TRBV20-1 and TRBJ1-6, with 9 bases that match TRBD1. Per germline, CDR1 DFQATT and CDR2 SNEGSKA (reference sequence). The CDR3 has 14 amino acids. Trimming took 3 bases from V and 10 from J; bases not matched to a gene: 7. The CDR3 DNA is TGCAGTGCTAGTCCCGGGACAGGGAACTCACCCCTCCACTTT. Its translation: CSASPGTGNSPLHF.

The gene calls are TRBV19 and TRBJ2-7; 9 nucleotides align to TRBD1. In germline, CDR1 is LNHDA, CDR2 SQIVND (reference sequence). Trimming cost V 6 bases and J 6 bases; bases outside gene matches: 12. The CDR3 runs to 15 residues. The CDR3 spells CASRYSGTGSSEQYF. CDR3 DNA: TGTGCCAGTAGATACTCCGGGACAGGGTCATCCGAGCAGTACTTC.

The chain employs TRBV9 and TRBJ1-6; D call uncertain. The V end was cut by 4 bases, the J end by 5 bases, with 13 bases between. CDR1 is SGDLS, CDR2 YYNGEE, per germline. The CDR3 is made up of 15 amino acids. CDR3 in amino acids: CASSSSGGDNSPLHF. Written as DNA, the CDR3 is TGTGCCAGCAGCTCTTCGGGAGGAGATAATTCACCCCTCCACTTT.

This clone was seen only a few times. This sequence joins TRBV5-4 and TRBJ1-3; 9 nucleotides line up with TRBD1. J lost 4 bases, V lost 4 bases, and 9 bases had no gene match. Germline V CDR1 and CDR2: SGHNT, YYREEE (reference sequence). The CDR3 runs 16 residues. The CDR3 region is CASSPNTGGSGNTIYF. CDR3 sequence (DNA): TGTGCCAGCAGCCCCAATACAGGGGGCTCGGGAAACACCATATATTTT.

Only one count was recorded for this clone. V gene TRBV5-5 combines with J gene TRBJ2-6; D ambiguous. The V gene lost 0 bases and the J gene lost 2 bases, with 9 bases spanning the gap. The V gene's germline CDR1 is SGHKS and CDR2 YYEKEE (reference sequence). CDR3 size: 16 residues. The CDR3 protein is CASSLAGWTGANVLTF. DNA of the CDR3: TGTGCCAGCAGCTTGGCCGGGTGGACTGGGGCCAACGTCCTGACTTTC.

The CDR3 coding sequence is TGTGCCAGCACCCCCCTTACCCCCGGGGTTGGAGGCTACACCTTC. Its translation is CASTPLTPGVGGYTF. The chain recombines TRBV4-2 with TRBJ1-2; D not certain. Trimming cost V 7 bases and J 8 bases, with 23 bases left between them. This CDR3 contains 15 residues. Germline values: CDR1 LGHNA, CDR2 YNFKEQ.

This chain connects TRBV20-1 to TRBJ2-1; D remains ambiguous. V was trimmed by 7 bases and J by 14 bases, leaving 18 bases between them. Germline lookup yields CDR1 DFQATT and CDR2 SNEGSKA (reference sequence). The CDR3 has 11 amino acids. CDR3 DNA sequence: TGCAGTGTTCAAAACCCGGAAGAGGAGTTCTTC. Its translation: CSVQNPEEEFF.

The V and J genes are TRBV21-1 and TRBJ2-2; the table's D call TRBD2 went unverified against the DNA. TRBV21-1 is flagged as a pseudogene. The CDR3 length is 20 residues. The CDR3 DNA follows: TGTGCCAGCAGCCCCTTTGGGGGTGGGGGGAGTACGGGAAGCACCGGGGAGCTGTTTTTT. This encodes CASSPFGGGGSTGSTGELFF.

In its sample, this clone was seen a few times. J is TRBJ2-3 and V is TRBV30; possibly TRBD1 for D (5 bases). The length of the CDR3 is 13 residues. The V and J ends lost 0 bases and 6 bases respectively, with 10 bases between them. CDR1 and CDR2 (germline): GTSNPN, SVGIG (reference sequence). The CDR3 nucleotides read TGTGCCTGGAGTGTAACCAGGGCTGATACGCAGTATTTT. This encodes CAWSVTRADTQYF.

Worth noting for this clone: A junction end diverges from the germline sequence, so it may reflect a read error. The V call is TRBV7-7, the J call TRBJ2-7, with 7 bases that match TRBD2. The germline gives CDR1 SSHAT, CDR2 FNYEAQ (reference sequence). This CDR3 has 13 amino acids. The CDR3 coding sequence is TGTGCTAGCAGCTTAGGGAGGGATGGGGAGCAGTACTTC. Its translation is CASSLGRDGEQYF.

The chain carries TRBV4-1 and TRBJ1-1; tentatively, D is TRBD1 (5 bases). Germline assignment: CDR1 MGHRA and CDR2 YSYEKL. This CDR3 is 14 amino acids long. Trimming removed 0 bases at V and 1 base at J, with 6 bases between. CDR3 coding DNA: TGCGCCAGCAGCCAAGAGGGGCCGAACACTGAAGCTTTCTTT. Translation gives CASSQEGPNTEAFF.

The chain recombines TRBV30 with TRBJ1-1; D is undetermined. This CDR3 contains 13 residues. Germline assignment: CDR1 GTSNPN and CDR2 SVGIG (reference sequence). The germline V and J ends were trimmed by 3 bases and 4 bases, with 12 bases remaining between them. The DNA for the CDR3 is TGTGCCTGGAGGCAAAGCGGGAGCACTGAAGCTTTCTTT. Translation gives CAWRQSGSTEAFF.

This clone appeared a single time. This rearrangement joins TRBV6-1 to TRBJ1-1; a weak D match, TRBD1 (5 bases). Trimming left V 0 bases short and J 4 bases short, with 12 bases between. Germline V gene data show CDR1 as MNHNS and CDR2 as SASEGT. This CDR3 has 15 amino acids. CDR3 nucleotide sequence: TGTGCCAGCAGTGAAGCAGGAGGGGCCACCACTGAAGCTTTCTTT. Translation gives CASSEAGGATTEAFF.

The chain links TRBV9 to TRBJ2-7, with TRBD2 identical over 7 bases. From germline, CDR1 is SGDLS and CDR2 YYNGEE. V dropped 2 bases and J dropped 6; count of bases not matched to a gene: 11. The CDR3 covers 15 residues. In nucleotides, the CDR3 is TGTGCCAGCAGCGTGCGACGGGAGGAGGATGCCGAGCAGTACTTC. Translated: CASSVRREEDAEQYF.

The CDR3 coding sequence is TGTGCCAGCAGCTTAGGGCAGGGGGCTTACGAGCAGTACTTC. This translates into CASSLGQGAYEQYF. The chain links TRBV7-9 to TRBJ2-7; 8 bases line up with TRBD1. CDR1 and CDR2 (germline): SEHNR, FQNEAQ (reference sequence). V lost 1 base, J lost 4 bases, and 3 bases stayed unmatched. CDR3 length: 14 residues.

CDR3 in amino acids: CASSPRYSGNTIYF. DNA of the CDR3: TGTGCCAGCAGCCCCCGGTACTCTGGAAACACCATATATTTT. The chain employs TRBV13 and TRBJ1-3; D not resolved. This CDR3 region has 14 residues. Germline values: CDR1 PRHDT, CDR2 FYEKMQ (reference sequence). The germline V and J ends were trimmed by 5 bases and 0 bases, with 8 bases remaining between them.

V gene TRBV3-1 (or the pseudogene TRBV3-2) combines with J gene TRBJ2-2; D possibly corresponds to TRBD1 (7 bases). Per the germline V gene, CDR1 is LGHDT and CDR2 is YNNKEL (reference sequence). Trimming left V 4 bases short and J 15 bases short, with 18 bases between. The CDR3 has 13 residues. The CDR3 reads CASSLKGAQRVFF. Written as DNA, the CDR3 is TGTGCCAGCAGCCTCAAGGGGGCCCAGCGGGTGTTTTTT.

The chain recombines TRBV7-9 with TRBJ2-2; possibly TRBD1 for D (5 bases). Germline CDR1 reads SEHNR; CDR2 reads FQNEAQ (reference sequence). CDR3 length equals 16 residues. Trimming removed 3 bases from V and 7 bases from J, with 18 bases in between. The chain's CDR3 is CASSFYAGNYHGELFF. The DNA of the CDR3 is TGTGCCAGCAGCTTTTACGCAGGGAATTATCACGGGGAGCTGTTTTTT.